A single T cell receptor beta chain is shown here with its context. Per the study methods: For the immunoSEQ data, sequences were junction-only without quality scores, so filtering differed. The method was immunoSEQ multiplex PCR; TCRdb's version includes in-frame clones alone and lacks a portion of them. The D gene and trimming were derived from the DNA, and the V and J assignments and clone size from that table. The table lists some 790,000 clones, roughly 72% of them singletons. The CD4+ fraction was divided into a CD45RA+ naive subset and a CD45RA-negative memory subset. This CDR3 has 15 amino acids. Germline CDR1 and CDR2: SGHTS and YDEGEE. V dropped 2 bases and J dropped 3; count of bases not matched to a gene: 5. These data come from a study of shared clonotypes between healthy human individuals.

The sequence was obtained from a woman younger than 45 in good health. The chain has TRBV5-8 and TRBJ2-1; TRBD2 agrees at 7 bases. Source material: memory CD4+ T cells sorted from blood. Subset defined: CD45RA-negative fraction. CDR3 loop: CASSFEGGFYNEQFF. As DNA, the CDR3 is TGTGCCAGCAGCTTCGAGGGAGGGTTCTACAATGAGCAGTTCTTC.